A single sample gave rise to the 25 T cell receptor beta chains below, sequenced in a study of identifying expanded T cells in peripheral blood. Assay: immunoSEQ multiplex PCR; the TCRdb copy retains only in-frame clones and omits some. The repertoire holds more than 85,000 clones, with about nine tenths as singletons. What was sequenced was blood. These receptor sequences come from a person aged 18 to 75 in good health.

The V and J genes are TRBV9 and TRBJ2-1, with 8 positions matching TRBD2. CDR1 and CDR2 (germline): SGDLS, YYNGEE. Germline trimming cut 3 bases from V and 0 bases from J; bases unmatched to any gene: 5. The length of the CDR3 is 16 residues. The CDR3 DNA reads TGTGCCAGCAGCGGTAGCGGGATGAGCTCCTACAATGAGCAGTTCTTC. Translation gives CASSGSGMSSYNEQFF. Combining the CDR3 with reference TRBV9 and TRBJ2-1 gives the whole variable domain DSGVTQTPKHLITATGQRVTLRCSPRSGDLSVYWYQQSLDQGLQFLIQYYNGEERAKGNILERFSAQQFPDLHSELNLSSLELGDSALYFCASSGSGMSSYNEQFFGPGTRLTVL.

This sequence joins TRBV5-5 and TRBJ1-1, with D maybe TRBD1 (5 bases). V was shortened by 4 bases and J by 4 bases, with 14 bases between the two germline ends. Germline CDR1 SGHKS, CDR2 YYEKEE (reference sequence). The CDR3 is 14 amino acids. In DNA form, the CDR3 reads TGTGCCAGCAGCCTGGGACCTAACCCCACTGAAGCTTTCTTT. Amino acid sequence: CASSLGPNPTEAFF.

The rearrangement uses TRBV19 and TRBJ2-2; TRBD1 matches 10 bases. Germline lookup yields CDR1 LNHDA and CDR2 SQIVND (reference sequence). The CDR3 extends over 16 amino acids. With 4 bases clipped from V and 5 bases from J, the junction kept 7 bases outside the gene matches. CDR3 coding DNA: TGTGCCAGTAGTACCCCGGACAGGGGGAGAACCGGGGAGCTGTTTTTT. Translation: CASSTPDRGRTGELFF.

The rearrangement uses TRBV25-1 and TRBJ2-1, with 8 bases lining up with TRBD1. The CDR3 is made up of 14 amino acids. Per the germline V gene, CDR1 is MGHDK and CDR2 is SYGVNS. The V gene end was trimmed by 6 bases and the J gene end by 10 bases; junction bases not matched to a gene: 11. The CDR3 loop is CASSGHRGYREQFF. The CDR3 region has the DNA TGTGCCAGCAGCGGGCACAGGGGGTACCGAGAGCAGTTCTTC.

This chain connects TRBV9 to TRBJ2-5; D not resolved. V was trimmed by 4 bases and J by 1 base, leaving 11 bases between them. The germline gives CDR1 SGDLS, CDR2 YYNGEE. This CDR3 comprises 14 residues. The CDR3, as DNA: TGTGCCAGCAGCAAAGAGGATAGCCAAGAGACCCAGTACTTC. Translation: CASSKEDSQETQYF. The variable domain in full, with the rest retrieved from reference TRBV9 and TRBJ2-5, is DSGVTQTPKHLITATGQRVTLRCSPRSGDLSVYWYQQSLDQGLQFLIQYYNGEERAKGNILERFSAQQFPDLHSELNLSSLELGDSALYFCASSKEDSQETQYFGPGTRLLVL.

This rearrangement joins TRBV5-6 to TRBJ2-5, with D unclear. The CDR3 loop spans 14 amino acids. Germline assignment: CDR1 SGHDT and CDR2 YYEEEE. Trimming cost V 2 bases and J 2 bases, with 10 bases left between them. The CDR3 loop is CASSFSGSQETQYF. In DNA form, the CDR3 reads TGTGCCAGCAGCTTTTCAGGATCTCAAGAGACCCAGTACTTC.

CDR3 loop: CASSAGMGEQFF. The CDR3 DNA sequence: TGTGCCAGCAGCGCTGGTATGGGCGAGCAGTTCTTC. V gene TRBV9 combines with J gene TRBJ2-1; D uncertain. The CDR3 covers 12 residues. Between the trimmed V and J ends, which lost 3 bases and 10 bases, there was a span of 11 bases. Germline V gene lookup returns CDR1 SGDLS and CDR2 YYNGEE.

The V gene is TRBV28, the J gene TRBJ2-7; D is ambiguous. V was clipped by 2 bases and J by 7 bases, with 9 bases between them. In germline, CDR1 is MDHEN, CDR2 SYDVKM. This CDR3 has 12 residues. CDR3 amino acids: CASSLIGREQYF. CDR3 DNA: TGTGCCAGCAGTTTAATCGGGCGGGAGCAGTACTTC.

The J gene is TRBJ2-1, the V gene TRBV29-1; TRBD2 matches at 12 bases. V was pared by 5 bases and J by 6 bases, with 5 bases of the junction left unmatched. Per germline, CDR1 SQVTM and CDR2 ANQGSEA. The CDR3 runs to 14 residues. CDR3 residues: CSVPSGRGGNEQFF. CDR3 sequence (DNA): TGCAGCGTTCCTAGCGGGAGGGGGGGCAATGAGCAGTTCTTC.

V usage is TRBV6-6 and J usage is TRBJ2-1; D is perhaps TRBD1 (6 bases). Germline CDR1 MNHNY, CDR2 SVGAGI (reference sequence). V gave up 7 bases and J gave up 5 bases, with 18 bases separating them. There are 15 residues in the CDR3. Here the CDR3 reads CASTRDTPWDNEQFF. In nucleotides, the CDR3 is TGTGCCAGCACTCGGGACACCCCCTGGGACAATGAGCAGTTCTTC.

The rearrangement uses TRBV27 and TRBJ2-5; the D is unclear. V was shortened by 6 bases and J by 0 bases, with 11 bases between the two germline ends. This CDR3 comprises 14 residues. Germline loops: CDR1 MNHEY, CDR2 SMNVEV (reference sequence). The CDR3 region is CASSRAAYQETQYF. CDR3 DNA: TGTGCCAGCAGCCGGGCAGCGTACCAAGAGACCCAGTACTTC.

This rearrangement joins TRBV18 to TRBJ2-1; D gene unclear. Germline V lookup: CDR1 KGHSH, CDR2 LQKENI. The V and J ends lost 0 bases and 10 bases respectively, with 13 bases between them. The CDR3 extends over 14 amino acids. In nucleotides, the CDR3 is TGTGCCAGCTCACCACCTGGACCGGCACGCGAGCAGTTCTTC. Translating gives CASSPPGPAREQFF.

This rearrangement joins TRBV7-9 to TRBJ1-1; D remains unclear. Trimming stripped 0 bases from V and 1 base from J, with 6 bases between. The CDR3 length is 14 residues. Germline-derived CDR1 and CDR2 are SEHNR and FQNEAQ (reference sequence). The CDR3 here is CASSLAFQNTEAFF. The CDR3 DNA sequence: TGTGCCAGCAGCTTAGCGTTCCAGAACACTGAAGCTTTCTTT. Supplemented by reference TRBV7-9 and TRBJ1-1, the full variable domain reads DTGVSQNPRHKITKRGQNVTFRCDPISEHNRLYWYRQTLGQGPEFLTYFQNEAQLEKSRLLSDRFSAERPKGSFSTLEIQRTEQGDSAMYLCASSLAFQNTEAFFGQGTRLTVV.

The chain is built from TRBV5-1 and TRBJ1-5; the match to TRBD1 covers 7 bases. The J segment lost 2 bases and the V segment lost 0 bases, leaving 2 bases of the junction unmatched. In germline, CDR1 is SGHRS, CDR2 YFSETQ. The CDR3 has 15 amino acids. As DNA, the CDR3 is TGCGCCAGCAGCTTGGGACAGGGAGGCAATCAGCCCCAGCATTTT. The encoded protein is CASSLGQGGNQPQHF.

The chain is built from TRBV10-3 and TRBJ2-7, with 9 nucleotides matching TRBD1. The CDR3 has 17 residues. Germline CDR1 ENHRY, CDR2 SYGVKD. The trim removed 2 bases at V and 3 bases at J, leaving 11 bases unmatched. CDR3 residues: CAISEDRGASGRYEQYF. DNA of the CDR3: TGTGCCATCAGTGAGGACAGGGGGGCCTCAGGTCGCTACGAGCAGTACTTC.

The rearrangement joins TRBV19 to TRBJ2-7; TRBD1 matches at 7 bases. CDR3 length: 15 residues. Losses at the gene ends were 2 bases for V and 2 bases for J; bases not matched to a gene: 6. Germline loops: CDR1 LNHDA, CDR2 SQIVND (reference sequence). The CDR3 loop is CASSISGTATYEQYF. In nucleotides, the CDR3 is TGTGCCAGTAGTATATCTGGGACAGCCACCTACGAGCAGTACTTC.

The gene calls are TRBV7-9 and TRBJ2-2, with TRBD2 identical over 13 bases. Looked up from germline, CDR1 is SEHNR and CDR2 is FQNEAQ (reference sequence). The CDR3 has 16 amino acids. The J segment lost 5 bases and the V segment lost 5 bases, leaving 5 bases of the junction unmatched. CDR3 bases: TGTGCCAGCAGCCCTACTAGCGGGGGGGCTACCGGGGAGCTGTTTTTT. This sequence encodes CASSPTSGGATGELFF.

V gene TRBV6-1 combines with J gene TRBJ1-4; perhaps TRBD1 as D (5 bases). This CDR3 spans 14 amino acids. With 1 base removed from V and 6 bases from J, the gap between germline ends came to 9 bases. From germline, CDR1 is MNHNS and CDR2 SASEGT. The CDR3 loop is CASSEDRRDEKLFF. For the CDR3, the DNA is TGTGCCAGCAGTGAAGACAGGAGAGATGAAAAACTGTTTTTT.

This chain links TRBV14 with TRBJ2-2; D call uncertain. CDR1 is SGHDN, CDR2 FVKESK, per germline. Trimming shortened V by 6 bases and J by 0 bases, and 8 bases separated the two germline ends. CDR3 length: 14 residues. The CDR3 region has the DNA TGTGCCAGCAGGAGACGGACGAACACCGGGGAGCTGTTTTTT. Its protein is CASRRRTNTGELFF.

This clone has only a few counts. Written as DNA, the CDR3 is TGCGCCAGCAGTGACAGGCGTAGCAATCAGCCCCAGCATTTT. Its protein is CASSDRRSNQPQHF. J is TRBJ1-5 and V is TRBV10-2; D gene ambiguous. The CDR3 has 14 residues. V was clipped by 3 bases and J by 0 bases, with 6 bases between them. CDR1 WSHSY and CDR2 SAAADI come from the germline V gene.

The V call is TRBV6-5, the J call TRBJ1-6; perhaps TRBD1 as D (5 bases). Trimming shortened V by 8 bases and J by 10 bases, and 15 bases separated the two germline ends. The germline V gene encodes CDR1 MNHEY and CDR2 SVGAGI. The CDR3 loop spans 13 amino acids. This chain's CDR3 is CASGRDAGSPLHF. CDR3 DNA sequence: TGTGCCAGCGGTAGGGACGCAGGCTCACCCCTCCACTTT.

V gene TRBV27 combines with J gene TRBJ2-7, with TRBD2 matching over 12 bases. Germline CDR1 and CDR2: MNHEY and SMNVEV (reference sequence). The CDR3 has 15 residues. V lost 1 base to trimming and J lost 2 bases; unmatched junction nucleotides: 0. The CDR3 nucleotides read TGTGCCAGCAGTTTATGGACTAGCGGGACCTACGAGCAGTACTTC. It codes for CASSLWTSGTYEQYF.

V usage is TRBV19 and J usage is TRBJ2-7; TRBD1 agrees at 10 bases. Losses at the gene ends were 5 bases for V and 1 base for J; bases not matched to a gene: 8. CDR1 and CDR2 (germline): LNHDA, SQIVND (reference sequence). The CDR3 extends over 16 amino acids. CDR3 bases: TGTGCCAGTAGTCCCCAGGGGACAGGGGCTTCCTACGAGCAGTACTTC. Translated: CASSPQGTGASYEQYF.

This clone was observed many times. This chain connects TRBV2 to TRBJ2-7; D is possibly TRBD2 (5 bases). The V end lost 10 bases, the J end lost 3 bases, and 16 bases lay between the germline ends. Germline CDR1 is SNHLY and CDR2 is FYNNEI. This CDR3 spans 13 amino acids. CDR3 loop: CATDPGRGYEQYF. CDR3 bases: TGTGCCACCGACCCAGGACGGGGCTACGAGCAGTACTTC.

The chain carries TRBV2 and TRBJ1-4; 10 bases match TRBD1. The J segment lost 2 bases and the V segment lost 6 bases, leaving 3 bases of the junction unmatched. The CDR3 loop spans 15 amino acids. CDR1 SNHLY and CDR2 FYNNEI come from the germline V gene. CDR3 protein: CASRDRGITNEKLFF. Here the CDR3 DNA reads TGTGCCAGCAGGGACAGGGGGATCACTAATGAAAAACTGTTTTTT.